The T cell receptor (beta chain) under discussion was sequenced for a study of T cell repertoires in cytomegalovirus infection (dated by TCRdb to about 2019). Regarding the complete study: Because public TCR beta signatures pointed to carriage of CMV infection together with the matching HLA type, the HLA type of each donor mattered for the analysis.

For this clonotype: Its antigen has not been determined. Base qualities are not recorded, but no much larger clone differs from it by a single base.

The germline V gene gives CDR1 as MNHEY and CDR2 as SVGEGT. There are 17 amino acids in the CDR3, from cysteine to phenylalanine inclusive. The only DNA kept is the CDR3, 51 bases in frame from the first base. Trimming leaves V shorter by 10 bases and J shorter by 3 bases, with the junction holding 17 bases beyond the gene matches. Paper-wide results and their limitations: In both this cohort and an independent roughly 400-donor cohort, the cumulative frequency of public TCR beta family members distinguished carriers of CMV infection plus the relevant HLA type. The ex vivo response was dominated by HLA-C-restricted CMV-specific TCR beta clonotypes, which also provided the single most frequent clonotype in two of eight donors.

Sequenced using an Illumina HiSeq 1500. The public reads were reprocessed in TCRdb via fastp at Q25 and MiXCR, keeping in-frame beta chains. Identical CDR3 proteins give one entry, which carries the most common genes and DNA. The sample profile shows fewer than 250,000 distinct CDR3 sequences; roughly 12% of them were found once. The leading ten clones occupy under 2% of the sample. The TCR comes from a human donor in good health (CMV status not recorded). Some clones in this sample may be carry-over from other donors' samples. The chain uses TRBV6-2 or TRBV6-3 and TRBJ2-1; 8 central bases correspond to TRBD1. Sequenced material: PBMCs. The DNA sequence follows: TGTGCCACCCGACAGGGGCCGAGCGAAAGCTTCTACAATGAGCAGTTCTTC. It encodes CATRQGPSESFYNEQFF.